The 25 T cell receptor beta chains below all came from one sample that was sequenced in a study of T cell changes during pregnancy in multiple sclerosis (dated by TCRdb to 2018 to 2020). Library generation was performed with the immunoSEQ multiplex PCR assay. TCRdb retrieved this table from immuneACCESS and kept in-frame rearrangements only. Not all clones are present; in checked studies, unresolved V genes account for under half, and no reason is known for the remainder. This sample lists 85,000 to 130,000 clones; approximately 92% were detected once. The top ten hold under 1.5% of the sample. Sample: peripheral blood, taken in the second trimester of pregnancy. Receptors were obtained from a female donor with multiple sclerosis, enrolled in a pregnancy study.

This CDR3 is CASSVGGATNEKLFF. DNA of the CDR3: TGTGCCAGCAGCGTAGGTGGGGCCACTAATGAAAAACTGTTTTTT. V is TRBV9 and J is TRBJ1-4, with a possible D match to TRBD1 (5 bases). The CDR3 contains 15 residues. The germline V gene has CDR1 SGDLS and CDR2 YYNGEE. Trimming shortened V by 0 bases and J by 2 bases, and 8 bases separated the two germline ends.

This sequence joins TRBV5-1 and TRBJ2-7; 8 positions match TRBD1. Germline CDR1 SGHRS, CDR2 YFSETQ. Unmatched junction bases numbered 8, after V lost 4 bases and J lost 2 bases. The CDR3 runs to 15 residues. CDR3 bases: TGCGCCAGCAGCCGGACCAGGGGGCAGCCCTACGAGCAGTACTTC. The encoded protein is CASSRTRGQPYEQYF.

This clone was seen once. The chain recombines TRBV5-1 with TRBJ2-1, with 8 bases identical to TRBD2. The CDR3 runs 15 residues. Germline V gene data show CDR1 as SGHRS and CDR2 as YFSETQ. Trimming took 4 bases from V and 5 from J; bases not matched to a gene: 8. The CDR3: CASSKSSGLNNEQFF. The CDR3 nucleotides are TGCGCCAGCAGCAAGTCTAGCGGGCTAAACAATGAGCAGTTCTTC.

This clone was detected once. The chain employs TRBV4-2 and TRBJ1-3; D is uncertain. Germline-derived CDR1 and CDR2 are LGHNA and YNFKEQ. This CDR3 contains 17 residues. Trimming left V 0 bases short and J 4 bases short, with 16 bases between. This CDR3 reads CASSQDPMIPTGNTIYF. CDR3 DNA: TGTGCCAGCAGCCAAGATCCGATGATCCCTACGGGAAACACCATATATTTT.

The chain carries TRBV7-2 and TRBJ2-7, with TRBD2 matching over 11 bases. CDR3 length: 16 residues. V gave up 3 bases and J gave up 2 bases; unmatched junction bases: 6. Germline CDR1 is SGHTA and CDR2 is FQGNSA. The CDR3 nucleotides read TGTGCCAGCAGCTTCGAGGGGACTAGCGGCACCTACGAGCAGTACTTC. Amino acid sequence: CASSFEGTSGTYEQYF.

The chain has TRBV5-1 and TRBJ1-2; D is ambiguous. The CDR3 runs to 14 residues. Germline assignment: CDR1 SGHRS and CDR2 YFSETQ. V gave up 4 bases and J gave up 0 bases, with 10 bases separating them. The CDR3 DNA reads TGCGCCAGCAGCCCTTCAGAGGCTAACTATGGCTACACCTTC. Encoded protein: CASSPSEANYGYTF.

The chain has TRBV30 and TRBJ2-3; a possible D gene is TRBD1 (6 bases). Germline loops: CDR1 GTSNPN, CDR2 SVGIG (reference sequence). V gave up 4 bases and J gave up 1 base, with 9 bases separating them. The CDR3 runs 13 residues. In nucleotides, the CDR3 is TGTGCCTGGATGGGGGCCCGCACAGATACGCAGTATTTT. Protein product: CAWMGARTDTQYF.

This rearrangement joins TRBV9 to TRBJ2-1; weak D call: TRBD2 (5 bases). CDR1 and CDR2 from the germline V gene are SGDLS and YYNGEE. The CDR3 length is 15 residues. The V gene lost 4 bases and the J gene lost 0 bases, with 11 bases spanning the gap. Here the CDR3 reads CASSRTGSSYNEQFF. CDR3 in DNA: TGTGCCAGCAGCAGGACGGGGAGCTCCTACAATGAGCAGTTCTTC.

The V call is TRBV30, the J call TRBJ2-3; tentative D call: TRBD1 (5 bases). Germline assignment: CDR1 GTSNPN and CDR2 SVGIG (reference sequence). This CDR3 region has 14 residues. Trimming removed 0 bases at V and 2 bases at J, with 9 bases between. The chain's CDR3 is CAWSVQVSTDTQYF. The CDR3 nucleotides are TGTGCCTGGAGTGTACAGGTCTCCACAGATACGCAGTATTTT.

The V call is TRBV18, the J call TRBJ2-6, with D possibly being TRBD2 (5 bases). V lost 1 base to trimming and J lost 0 bases, with 10 bases between them. The germline CDR1 and CDR2 sequences are KGHSH and LQKENI. The CDR3 extends over 17 amino acids. In DNA, the CDR3 is TGTGCCAGCTCACCACTGCCGGGGAGCTCTGGGGCCAACGTCCTGACTTTC. Residues: CASSPLPGSSGANVLTF. The full variable domain, rest sourced from reference TRBV18 and TRBJ2-6, is NAGVMQNPRHLVRRRGQEARLRCSPMKGHSHVYWYRQLPEEGLKFMVYLQKENIIDESGMPKERFSAEFPKEGPSILRIQQVVRGDSAAYFCASSPLPGSSGANVLTFGAGSRLTVL.

This chain connects TRBV12-1 to TRBJ2-7; no DNA check was done on the table's D call, TRBD2. TRBV12-1 is a pseudogene. The CDR3 spans 15 residues. The CDR3 protein is CASSFQKRTAYEQYF. In DNA, the CDR3 is TGTGCCAGCAGCTTTCAGAAGCGGACTGCCTACGAGCAGTACTTC.

The chain uses TRBV6-1 and TRBJ1-5; tentative D call: TRBD1 (6 bases). The CDR3 consists of 14 residues. Trimming shortened V by 5 bases and J by 7 bases, and 15 bases separated the two germline ends. Germline V gene lookup returns CDR1 MNHNS and CDR2 SASEGT. The CDR3 reads CASSTTGRGQPQHF. The CDR3 region has the DNA TGTGCCAGCAGTACCACAGGGAGGGGACAGCCCCAGCATTTT.

This clone appeared a single time. DNA of the CDR3: TGTGCCAGCAGTTACACACAACAGGGGTATCCCTATGGCTACACCTTC. The encoded protein is CASSYTQQGYPYGYTF. The rearrangement joins TRBV6-5 to TRBJ1-2; TRBD1 aligns across 7 bases. V shed 2 bases, J shed 4 bases, and the junction held 10 bases outside the gene matches. Germline CDR1 MNHEY, CDR2 SVGAGI. This CDR3 is 16 amino acids long.

The chain uses TRBV9 and TRBJ1-4, with 7 bases matching TRBD1. Germline CDR1 is SGDLS and CDR2 is YYNGEE. V dropped 6 bases and J dropped 7; count of bases not matched to a gene: 9. This CDR3 has 14 amino acids. The CDR3 region is CASTPGTVPEKLFF. CDR3 coding DNA: TGTGCCAGCACCCCCGGGACAGTTCCTGAAAAACTGTTTTTT.

This clone was detected once. This chain uses TRBV7-6 with TRBJ2-3; D perhaps matches TRBD1 (6 bases). CDR3 length: 17 residues. The V gene lost 1 base and the J gene lost 4 bases, with 18 bases spanning the gap. CDR1 and CDR2 from the germline V gene are SGHVS and FNYEAQ. The CDR3 reads CASSLEVGGRRSDTQYF. Written as DNA, the CDR3 is TGTGCCAGCAGCTTAGAGGTTGGGGGCAGGAGGTCAGATACGCAGTATTTT.

The genes are TRBV4-1 and TRBJ1-1, with TRBD1 matching 9 bases. The CDR3 consists of 15 residues. J lost 1 base, V lost 7 bases, and 7 bases had no gene match. Germline loops: CDR1 MGHRA, CDR2 YSYEKL. The CDR3 DNA follows: TGCGCCAGCAACGACAACAGGGGGCAGAACACTGAAGCTTTCTTT. As protein: CASNDNRGQNTEAFF.

In this sample, this clone turned up once. The chain is built from TRBV5-5 and TRBJ2-4, with TRBD1 matching over 10 bases. The CDR3 sequence is 14 residues long. Germline V gene lookup returns CDR1 SGHKS and CDR2 YYEKEE (reference sequence). V was pared by 4 bases and J by 6 bases, with 4 bases of the junction left unmatched. The CDR3 is CASSTWDRGNIQYF. As DNA, the CDR3 is TGTGCCAGCAGCACCTGGGACAGGGGAAACATTCAGTACTTC.

The gene calls are TRBV27 and TRBJ2-1; 7 bases match TRBD1. Germline CDR1 is MNHEY and CDR2 is SMNVEV (reference sequence). Trimming removed 5 bases from V and 9 bases from J; junction bases left unmatched: 10. The CDR3 totals 14 residues. Written as DNA, the CDR3 is TGTGCCAGCAGTACTCTCACAGGGGTTGGTGAGCAGTTCTTC. Translated: CASSTLTGVGEQFF.

The V call is TRBV18, the J call TRBJ2-1, with 8 bases identical to TRBD1. Germline values: CDR1 KGHSH, CDR2 LQKENI. V lost 2 bases and J lost 8; bases outside the gene matches: 14. CDR3 length: 17 residues. Here the CDR3 reads CASSPIMTQGAVDEQFF. DNA of the CDR3: TGTGCCAGCTCACCAATCATGACCCAGGGGGCTGTGGATGAGCAGTTCTTC.

CDR3 bases: TGTGCCATCCGCCTAGCGGGGGAAAGCAATGAGCAGTTCTTC. As protein: CAIRLAGESNEQFF. The chain combines TRBV9 with TRBJ2-1; 10 bases are a match to TRBD2. CDR1 SGDLS and CDR2 YYNGEE come from the germline V gene. The length of the CDR3 is 14 residues. Trimming removed 9 bases from V and 6 bases from J; junction bases left unmatched: 9.

For the CDR3, the DNA is TGTGCCAGTAGTATATCCGGACAGGGAGGATATGGCTACACCTTC. Its translation: CASSISGQGGYGYTF. This rearrangement joins TRBV19 to TRBJ1-2; TRBD1 matches 8 bases. Germline V gives CDR1 LNHDA, CDR2 SQIVND (reference sequence). Trimming removed 2 bases from V and 5 bases from J; junction bases left unmatched: 7. The CDR3 is 15 residues long.

The chain joins TRBV30 to TRBJ1-6, with D unresolved. V lost 0 bases to trimming and J lost 0 bases, with 24 bases between them. Per the germline V gene, CDR1 is GTSNPN and CDR2 is SVGIG (reference sequence). CDR3 size: 21 residues. CDR3 in amino acids: CAWSVLVIGPGLSSYNSPLHF. The DNA for the CDR3 is TGTGCCTGGAGTGTACTCGTTATTGGGCCAGGTCTGAGCTCCTATAATTCACCCCTCCACTTT.

The V gene is TRBV5-4, the J gene TRBJ1-2; possible D gene TRBD1, 6 bases. The CDR3 is 13 amino acids. Germline CDR1 reads SGHNT; CDR2 reads YYREEE (reference sequence). V was cut by 4 bases and J by 4 bases, with 11 bases left in between. This chain's CDR3 is CASSRQGSYGYTF. The CDR3 nucleotides are TGTGCCAGCAGCCGCCAGGGGAGCTATGGCTACACCTTC.

CDR3 nucleotides: TGTGCCAGCAGCTCGAACAAACAGGGGGCCGACACTGAAGCTTTCTTT. The encoded protein is CASSSNKQGADTEAFF. V is TRBV5-6 and J is TRBJ1-1; 9 nucleotides match TRBD1. Trimming removed 3 bases from V and 3 bases from J; junction bases left unmatched: 9. The germline CDR1 and CDR2 sequences are SGHDT and YYEEEE. The CDR3 contains 16 residues. The variable domain in full, completed from reference TRBV5-6 and TRBJ1-1, reads DAGVTQSPTHLIKTRGQQVTLRCSPKSGHDTVSWYQQALGQGPQFIFQYYEEEERQRGNFPDRFSGHQFPNYSSELNVNALLLGDSALYLCASSSNKQGADTEAFFGQGTRLTVV.

This clone is a singleton in its sample. V and J are TRBV5-1 and TRBJ2-7, with TRBD1 matching 9 bases. There are 15 residues in the CDR3. V dropped 4 bases and J dropped 1; count of bases not matched to a gene: 6. Germline V CDR1 and CDR2: SGHRS, YFSETQ. The CDR3 DNA reads as TGCGCCAGCAGCCGAGGACAGGGGCCGTCCTACGAGCAGTACTTC. Translation: CASSRGQGPSYEQYF.